This T cell receptor beta chain was captured in a study of vaccination and CD4 T cells after COVID-19. In the study overall: Convalescent patients were SARS-CoV-2 positive by nasal swab PCR; several mild, one severe. Overlapping spike peptides from SARS-CoV-2, HCoV-NL63, HCoV-OC43 and HCoV-229E served to stimulate the cells.

As concerns this clonotype: Antigen: not known.

As to treatment: approximately 11-day PBMC culture with coronavirus spike peptide pools or control peptides (ViraFEST assay). Via ViraFEST, peptide pools expanded antigen-specific T cells before TCR sequencing. An Oncomine TCR Beta short-read assay was used to sequence the DNA from cultured CD4+ T cells. TCRdb reanalysed the PCR reads using MiXCR and keeps one entry per CDR3 protein. The data contain thousands of distinct CDR3 sequences, roughly three quarters of them seen just once; the ten biggest clones take up approximately 35%. Germline CDR1 and CDR2: KGHDR and SFDVKD. CDR3 length: 18 amino acids. V was pared by 4 bases and J by 4 bases, with 9 bases of the junction left unmatched.

The receptor's source is a human donor who had recovered from COVID-19. The chain uses TRBV24-1 and TRBJ2-1; TRBD2 matches at 13 bases. Material: CD4+ T cells from blood, cultured in vitro. DNA of the CDR3: TGTGCCACCAGTGACCCAACTAGCGGGGGGGCGGGGTACAATGAGCAGTTCTTC. Protein sequence: CATSDPTSGGAGYNEQFF.